A single sample gave rise to the 20 T cell receptor beta chains below, sequenced in a study of PD-L1 blockade in urothelial cancer. Sequencing used immunoSEQ multiplex PCR; TCRdb keeps in-frame clones, though not all of them. The repertoire holds 90,000 or so clones, with about 90% as singletons. Time point reported: pretreatment peripheral blood. The source was PBMCs, collected around atezolizumab (anti-PD-L1) treatment. These receptors were collected from a man in his fifties or sixties with urothelial cancer.

This clone was observed once. The rearrangement uses TRBV6-6 and TRBJ2-5, with 10 bases that match TRBD1. The junction had 6 bases not matched to a gene; V was cut back by 4 bases and J by 4 bases. Germline V gene data show CDR1 as MNHNY and CDR2 as SVGAGI (reference sequence). This CDR3 region has 15 residues. In DNA, the CDR3 is TGTGCCAGCAGTTTAGACAGGGGGCCGGGAGAGACCCAGTACTTC. Protein sequence: CASSLDRGPGETQYF.

This chain uses TRBV5-1 with TRBJ1-2, with TRBD1 identical over 10 bases. CDR3 length: 15 residues. Per germline, CDR1 SGHRS and CDR2 YFSETQ. With V trimmed by 4 bases and J by 8 bases, 11 bases remained unmatched. CDR3 residues: CASSGDRGFSGGYTF. The CDR3 nucleotides read TGCGCCAGCAGCGGGGACAGGGGATTCTCTGGGGGCTACACCTTC.

The chain joins TRBV19 to TRBJ1-4; D perhaps matches TRBD1 (6 bases). The CDR3 covers 13 residues. V lost 5 bases to trimming and J lost 6 bases, with 10 bases between them. CDR1 and CDR2 from the germline V gene are LNHDA and SQIVND (reference sequence). CDR3 nucleotides: TGTGCCAGTAGTCGGGGGGCACATGAAAAACTGTTTTTT. This codes for CASSRGAHEKLFF.

J is TRBJ2-5 and V is TRBV5-5; no firm D call. The V gene's germline CDR1 is SGHKS and CDR2 YYEKEE (reference sequence). CDR3 length: 13 amino acids. V was pared by 3 bases and J by 4 bases, with 10 bases between. The CDR3 spells CASSSPGLETQYF. The CDR3, as DNA: TGTGCCAGCAGCTCGCCAGGCCTAGAGACCCAGTACTTC.

J is TRBJ2-1 and V is TRBV14, with 13 nucleotides matching TRBD2. V trimming: 0 bases; J trimming: 4 bases; junction bases outside the gene matches: 3. Germline V gene data show CDR1 as SGHDN and CDR2 as FVKESK. The CDR3 spans 17 residues. The CDR3 sequence: CASSQELAGGVYNEQFF. The CDR3 nucleotides read TGTGCCAGCAGCCAAGAACTAGCGGGAGGGGTGTACAATGAGCAGTTCTTC.

V and J are TRBV6-1 and TRBJ1-5; perhaps TRBD1 as D (6 bases). The CDR3 is made up of 16 amino acids. Germline loops: CDR1 MNHNS, CDR2 SASEGT. Trimming took 0 bases from V and 6 from J, leaving 15 bases between them. CDR3 amino acids: CASSEAGGGRGQPQHF. CDR3 coding DNA: TGTGCCAGCAGTGAAGCCGGCGGGGGGCGCGGTCAGCCCCAGCATTTT.

This sequence joins TRBV7-8 and TRBJ1-2, with D unclear. There are 15 residues in the CDR3. The germline CDR1 and CDR2 sequences are SGHVS and FQNEAQ. V lost 4 bases to trimming and J lost 2 bases, with 14 bases between them. The CDR3 loop is CASSSGQRLNYGYTF. In nucleotides, the CDR3 is TGTGCCAGCAGCTCCGGTCAGCGTCTGAACTATGGCTACACCTTC.

The chain couples TRBV7-3 to TRBJ1-2, with no clear D. CDR3 length: 13 residues. The germline V gene encodes CDR1 SGHTA and CDR2 FQGTGA. V lost 5 bases, J lost 7 bases, and 14 bases lay in between. The CDR3 region is CASSANPKSGYTF. The DNA for the CDR3 is TGTGCCAGCAGCGCAAATCCGAAGAGTGGCTACACCTTC.

The gene calls are TRBV6-5 and TRBJ2-7; D possibly corresponds to TRBD2 (6 bases). This CDR3 region has 15 residues. The V and J ends lost 0 bases and 4 bases respectively, with 13 bases between them. Germline values: CDR1 MNHEY, CDR2 SVGAGI. As DNA, the CDR3 is TGTGCCAGCAGTTACTCGGGGGAGGCAGGGTACGAGCAGTACTTC. Translation: CASSYSGEAGYEQYF.

CDR3 region: CASSGHTRGFGTDTQYF. CDR3 nucleotide sequence: TGTGCCAGCAGTGGACACACCAGGGGGTTTGGCACAGATACGCAGTATTTT. The chain carries TRBV6-1 and TRBJ2-3, with 7 bases matching TRBD1. The CDR3 spans 17 residues. V was pared by 4 bases and J by 1 base, with 11 bases of the junction left unmatched. Looked up from germline, CDR1 is MNHNS and CDR2 is SASEGT.

This chain uses TRBV19 with TRBJ2-2; D is unclear. The germline V and J ends were trimmed by 4 bases and 0 bases, with 6 bases remaining between them. CDR3 length: 14 amino acids. In germline, CDR1 is LNHDA, CDR2 SQIVND (reference sequence). CDR3: CASSRATNTGELFF. CDR3 nucleotides: TGTGCCAGTAGTAGGGCAACGAACACCGGGGAGCTGTTTTTT. The full variable domain, completed using reference TRBV19 and TRBJ2-2, is DGGITQSPKYLFRKEGQNVTLSCEQNLNHDAMYWYRQDPGQGLRLIYYSQIVNDFQKGDIAEGYSVSREKKESFPLTVTSAQKNPTAFYLCASSRATNTGELFFGEGSRLTVL.

The chain couples TRBV11-3 to TRBJ2-5, with 7 bases aligning to TRBD1. The trim removed 1 base at V and 2 bases at J, leaving 4 bases unmatched. The CDR3 is 15 residues long. Germline values: CDR1 SGHNT, CDR2 YENEEA. CDR3 region: CASSLGGTAQETQYF. CDR3 DNA sequence: TGTGCCAGCAGCTTAGGGGGGACAGCACAAGAGACCCAGTACTTC.

The chain carries TRBV7-2 and TRBJ2-1, with TRBD1 identical over 7 bases. V was clipped by 5 bases and J by 6 bases; unmatched bases: 7. The CDR3 has 14 residues. From germline, CDR1 is SGHTA and CDR2 FQGNSA. In DNA, the CDR3 is TGTGCCAGCAGCCCAAGGACAGGACCCAATGAGCAGTTCTTC. Translation gives CASSPRTGPNEQFF.

CDR3 loop: CASSPHSEGTVQYF. DNA of the CDR3: TGTGCCAGCAGCCCGCATTCTGAGGGCACAGTGCAGTACTTC. This sequence joins TRBV7-2 and TRBJ2-7; tentatively, D is TRBD2 (5 bases). Germline CDR1 reads SGHTA; CDR2 reads FQGNSA. The length of the CDR3 is 14 residues. Trimming stripped 5 bases from V and 9 bases from J, with 20 bases between.

The chain employs TRBV5-1 and TRBJ1-1; TRBD1 aligns across 7 bases. The CDR3 consists of 15 residues. Germline lookup yields CDR1 SGHRS and CDR2 YFSETQ. V dropped 2 bases and J dropped 2; count of bases not matched to a gene: 6. For the CDR3, the DNA is TGCGCCAGCAGCTTTAACGGAGGGGGCAACACTGAAGCTTTCTTT. Translated: CASSFNGGGNTEAFF.

Concerning this clone itself: An end of the junction does not agree with germline; a read error may underlie this. V is TRBV11-3 and J is TRBJ2-1; 7 bases match TRBD2. Germline values: CDR1 SGHNT, CDR2 YENEEA. This CDR3 has 14 amino acids. This CDR3 is CASSVDRGDNEQFF. CDR3 nucleotide sequence: TGTGCCAGCAGCGTAGACCGGGGGGACAATGAGCAGTTCTTC.

This clone was seen a few times. This chain uses TRBV19 with TRBJ1-6; TRBD1 aligns across 7 bases. The CDR3 runs 16 residues. V trimming: 3 bases; J trimming: 7 bases; junction bases outside the gene matches: 9. CDR1 is LNHDA and CDR2 is SQIVND in the germline V gene (reference sequence). CDR3 sequence reads: CASSIEGYRGNSPLHF. CDR3 coding DNA: TGTGCCAGTAGTATTGAGGGGTACAGGGGAAATTCACCCCTCCACTTT.

V and J are TRBV7-8 and TRBJ2-3; 15 nucleotides agree with TRBD2. J was trimmed by 9 bases and V by 7 bases; bases with no gene match: 14. From germline, CDR1 is SGHVS and CDR2 FQNEAQ. The CDR3 has 17 residues. CDR3 residues: CASTPQVGLAGGDTQYF. The DNA for the CDR3 is TGTGCCAGCACCCCCCAAGTGGGACTAGCGGGAGGAGACACGCAGTATTTT.

The V gene is TRBV19, the J gene TRBJ2-1; D is possibly TRBD2 (5 bases). CDR3 size: 16 residues. Germline-derived CDR1 and CDR2 are LNHDA and SQIVND (reference sequence). V dropped 4 bases and J dropped 0 bases, with 13 bases sitting between them. CDR3 region: CASSTLASSSYNEQFF. The DNA for the CDR3 is TGTGCCAGTAGTACCTTAGCGAGCAGCTCCTACAATGAGCAGTTCTTC.

This rearrangement joins TRBV14 to TRBJ1-5; TRBD1 matches 7 bases. The CDR3 contains 13 residues. The trim removed 4 bases at V and 5 bases at J, leaving 2 bases unmatched. CDR1 SGHDN and CDR2 FVKESK come from the germline V gene. The CDR3: CASSPTGDQPQHF. In nucleotides, the CDR3 is TGTGCCAGCAGCCCCACAGGGGATCAGCCCCAGCATTTT.